The sequence of this T cell receptor (beta chain) was determined in a study of post-analysis software for immune sequencing data. At the level of the study: There were relapsing-remitting, secondary progressive and progressive-relapsing multiple sclerosis among the disease courses included.

Study-wide points: Four or five TRBV segments, TRBV5-6, TRBV5-1 and TRBV20-1 among them, were found more frequent in patients than controls. Samples made in the same batch grouped tightly together by F measure. Significantly lower normalized Chao1 diversity was seen in multiple sclerosis patients than in controls.

Turning to this clonotype: Its antigen remains unknown.

Unique molecular identifiers were present in the TCR beta cDNA libraries. The T cell input of about 1 to 10 million gave roughly 0.5 million cDNA molecules. TCRdb recomputed calls from the PCR reads with MiXCR, one row per CDR3 protein. The table has some 370,000 distinct CDR3 sequences, around 33% seen once; the top ten hold roughly an eighth. Losses at the gene ends were 3 bases for V and 6 bases for J; bases not matched to a gene: 7. The CDR3 extends over 14 amino acids. Input material: blood. The chain is built from TRBV12-3 or TRBV12-4 and TRBJ1-1, with 7 bases lining up with TRBD1. The receptor comes from a girl between 10 and 17 years old with multiple sclerosis. The CDR3 DNA sequence: TGTGCCAGCAGTTTCCAGGGGGGGCAAGCTGAAGCTTTCTTT. It codes for CASSFQGGQAEAFF.